Listed below are T cell receptor beta chains from one sample, sequenced in a study of blood T cell repertoires in COVID-19. Some clones are missing from TCRdb's copy, which holds only in-frame ones; the method was immunoSEQ multiplex PCR. The sample lists around 19,000 clones, more than 85% seen once, with 11% in the top ten. Material for sequencing was peripheral blood. The receptors were sampled from a human donor in a cohort sampled during active COVID-19. CDR3s include the opening cysteine and the closing phenylalanine or tryptophan. D genes are given only for firm matches. Rows give clone size only sometimes, using once, few, many, or a class for an expanded clone.

clone size | D gene | J gene | V gene | CDR3 protein | CDR3 DNA
few | TRBD1 | TRBJ2-1 | TRBV27 | CASSLAQTGAGEQFF | TGTGCCAGCAGTTTAGCTCAAACAGGGGCGGGTGAGCAGTTCTTC
NA | NA | TRBJ2-5 | TRBV18 | CASSPSVEETQYF | TGTGCCAGCTCACCATCCGTGGAGGAGACCCAGTACTTC
few | NA | TRBJ2-3 | TRBV6-2/TRBV6-3 | CASSYRDTDTQYF | TGTGCCAGCAGTTACCGGGACACAGATACGCAGTATTTT
NA | NA | TRBJ2-7 | TRBV27 | CASSLGYEQYF | TGTGCCAGCAGTCTCGGCTACGAGCAGTACTTC
NA | NA | TRBJ2-3 | TRBV6-5 | CASRIVLTDTQYF | TGTGCCAGCAGAATAGTACTGACAGATACGCAGTATTTT
NA | TRBD2 | TRBJ2-3 | TRBV24-1 | CATSDLAGVDTQYF | TGTGCCACCAGTGATCTAGCGGGAGTGGATACGCAGTATTTT
NA | NA | TRBJ2-3 | TRBV11-2 | CASSFNSGPTDTQYF | TGTGCCAGCAGCTTTAATAGCGGCCCCACAGATACGCAGTATTTT
NA | NA | TRBJ2-3 | TRBV5-1 | CASSVGFAGTDTQYF | TGCGCCAGCAGCGTAGGCTTTGCGGGAACAGATACGCAGTATTTT
NA | TRBD1 | TRBJ1-6 | TRBV27 | CASSLSGQLSAPLHF | TGTGCCAGCAGTTTATCGGGACAGCTGAGTGCACCCCTCCACTTT
NA | TRBD2 | TRBJ2-5 | TRBV4-1 | CASSQERSGSETQYF | TGCGCCAGCAGCCAAGAGAGGAGCGGGAGTGAGACCCAGTACTTC
once | TRBD1 | TRBJ1-6 | TRBV18 | CASSPQGPGTVFHF | TGTGCCAGCTCACCCCAAGGCCCCGGGACAGTATTTCACTTT
NA | TRBD2 | TRBJ2-7 | TRBV11-2 | CASSLAASGLEYEQYF | TGTGCCAGCAGCTTAGCGGCGTCGGGACTAGAGTACGAGCAGTACTTC
NA | TRBD2 | TRBJ2-3 | TRBV9 | CASSRRLAVTSTDTQYF | TGTGCCAGCAGCAGACGGCTAGCGGTGACTAGCACAGATACGCAGTATTTT
NA | NA | TRBJ2-5 | TRBV5-1 | CASSLGPTAQETQYF | TGCGCCAGCAGCTTGGGTCCCACAGCTCAAGAGACCCAGTACTTC
NA | TRBD1 | TRBJ2-7 | TRBV3-1/TRBV3-2 | CASSPDRGPREQYF | TGTGCCAGCAGCCCGGACAGGGGTCCCCGCGAGCAGTACTTC
NA | NA | TRBJ2-7 | TRBV11-2 | CASSFIQATYEQYF | TGTGCCAGCAGCTTCATACAGGCCACCTACGAGCAGTACTTC
once | TRBD2 | TRBJ2-1 | TRBV4-1 | CASSLTDVAGGPRVQFF | TGCGCCAGCAGCCTAACCGACGTAGCGGGAGGCCCTCGGGTGCAGTTCTTC
NA | TRBD1 | TRBJ2-2 | TRBV13 | CASSLGTGGPGELFF | TGTGCCAGCAGCTTAGGTACAGGGGGACCCGGGGAGCTGTTTTTT
NA | NA | TRBJ2-1 | TRBV9 | CASSTTSLTYNEQFF | TGTGCCAGCAGCACCACAAGTTTAACCTACAATGAGCAGTTCTTC
NA | TRBD1 | TRBJ2-7 | TRBV6-6 | CASSTGQGNNEQYF | TGTGCCAGCAGTACGGGACAGGGGAATAACGAGCAGTACTTC
NA | NA | TRBJ2-4 | TRBV2 | CASSELEVKNIQYF | TGTGCCAGCAGTGAGTTAGAAGTCAAAAACATTCAGTACTTC
NA | NA | TRBJ1-1 | TRBV5-1 | CASSQGGPMNTEAFF | TGCGCCAGCAGCCAAGGGGGTCCCATGAACACTGAAGCTTTCTTT